This T cell receptor (beta chain) was documented in a study of T-cell memory formation after mild COVID-19. TCRdb reprocessed the 5' RACE reads with MiXCR, giving one entry per CDR3 protein. Of approximately 570,000 distinct CDR3 sequences detected, approximately 19% appear once; the ten largest clones hold 12%. General study findings and limits: The study found contracting CD4+ clones mainly in CM and EM and contracting CD8+ clones in EMRA. The pre-infection memory compartment contained some responding clones, suggesting cross-reactive memory joined.

There are a few counts of this clonotype. Antigen specificity is unknown. Germline loops: CDR1 WSHSY, CDR2 SAAADI. The CDR3 is 18 residues long. Trimming removed 4 bases from V and 2 bases from J; junction bases left unmatched: 14. The material sequenced was PBMCs or a T cell subset sorted from them (not recorded which). The gene calls are TRBV10-2 and TRBJ2-3; the match to TRBD2 covers 8 bases. This clonotype was sampled from an adult woman who had mild COVID-19 (a few samples of this study predate the infection). Cell type and time point are not known. The CDR3 nucleotides read TGCGCCAGCAGTGGTGTCGATCGACTAGCGCAATACACAGATACGCAGTATTTT. This codes for CASSGVDRLAQYTDTQYF.